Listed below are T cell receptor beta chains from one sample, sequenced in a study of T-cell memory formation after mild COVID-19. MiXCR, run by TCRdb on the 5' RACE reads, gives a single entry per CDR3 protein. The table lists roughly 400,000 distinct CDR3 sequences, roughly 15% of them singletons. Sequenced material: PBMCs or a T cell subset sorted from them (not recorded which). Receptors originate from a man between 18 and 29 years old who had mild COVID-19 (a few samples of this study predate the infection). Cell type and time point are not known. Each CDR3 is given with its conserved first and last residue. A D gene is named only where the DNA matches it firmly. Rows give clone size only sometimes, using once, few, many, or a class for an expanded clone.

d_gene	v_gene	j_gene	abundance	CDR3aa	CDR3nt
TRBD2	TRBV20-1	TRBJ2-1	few	CSARSPHTGTRSDEQFF	TGCAGCGCTAGATCACCGCACACCGGGACTAGATCGGATGAGCAGTTCTTC
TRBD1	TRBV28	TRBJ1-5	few	CASSPTGRNQPQHF	TGTGCCAGCAGTCCGACAGGGCGCAATCAGCCCCAGCATTTT
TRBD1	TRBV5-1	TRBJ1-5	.	CASSEGAVGNQPQHF	TGCGCCAGCAGCGAGGGGGCGGTGGGCAATCAGCCCCAGCATTTT
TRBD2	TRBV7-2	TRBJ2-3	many	CASGREGTDTQYF	TGTGCCAGCGGAAGGGAGGGGACAGATACGCAGTATTTT
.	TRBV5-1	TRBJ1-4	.	CASSLRGDEKLFF	TGCGCCAGCAGCTTGCGTGGAGATGAAAAACTGTTTTTT
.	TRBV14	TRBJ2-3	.	CASSQAGVTQYF	TGTGCCAGCAGCCAAGCAGGGGTTACGCAGTATTTT
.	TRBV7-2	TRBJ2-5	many	CASSFGGNQETQYF	TGTGCCAGCAGCTTCGGGGGAAACCAAGAGACCCAGTACTTC
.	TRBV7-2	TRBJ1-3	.	CASSLASTGFSGNTIYF	TGTGCCAGCAGCTTAGCCTCAACAGGGTTCTCCGGAAACACCATATATTTT
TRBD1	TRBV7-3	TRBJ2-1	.	CASSPERQGAEEQFF	TGTGCCAGCAGCCCGGAAAGACAGGGGGCTGAGGAGCAGTTCTTC
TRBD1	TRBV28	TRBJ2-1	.	CASRQGNNEQFF	TGTGCCAGCCGACAGGGAAACAATGAGCAGTTCTTC
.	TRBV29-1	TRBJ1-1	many	CSVGRGGTEAFF	TGCAGCGTTGGAAGGGGGGGCACTGAAGCTTTCTTT
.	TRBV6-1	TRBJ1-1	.	CASREITTDEAFF	TGTGCCAGCAGGGAAATTACGACAGACGAAGCTTTCTTT
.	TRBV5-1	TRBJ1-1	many	CASSYGTSSTEAFF	TGCGCCAGCAGTTACGGGACCAGCTCCACTGAAGCTTTCTTT
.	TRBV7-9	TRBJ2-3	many	CASSLTGARLTDTQYF	TGTGCCAGCAGCTTGACGGGGGCGAGGTTGACAGATACGCAGTATTTT
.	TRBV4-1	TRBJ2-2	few	CASSHGVLADTGELFF	TGCGCCAGCAGCCACGGGGTACTAGCCGACACCGGGGAGCTGTTTTTT
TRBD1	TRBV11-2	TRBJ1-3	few	CASSLVATGESGGNTIYF	TGTGCCAGCAGCTTAGTGGCGACAGGGGAGTCGGGAGGAAACACCATATATTTT
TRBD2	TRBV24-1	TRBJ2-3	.	CATSEPGSSGGDTDTQYF	TGTGCCACCAGTGAACCCGGGTCTAGCGGGGGCGACACAGATACGCAGTATTTT
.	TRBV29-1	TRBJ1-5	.	CSVGGKRNQPQHF	TGCAGCGTTGGTGGTAAGCGTAATCAGCCCCAGCATTTT
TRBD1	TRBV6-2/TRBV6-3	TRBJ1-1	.	CASSLLSPGQISAFF	TGTGCCAGCAGTCTGTTATCTCCGGGACAGATTTCAGCTTTCTTT
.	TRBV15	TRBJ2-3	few	CATSRGSDTQYF	TGTGCCACCAGCAGAGGATCAGATACGCAGTATTTT
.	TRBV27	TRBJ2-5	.	CASSLSPVGETQYF	TGTGCCAGCAGTTTATCCCCAGTAGGGGAGACCCAGTACTTC
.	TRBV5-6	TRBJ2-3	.	CASKVRGPGTDTQYF	TGTGCCAGCAAGGTGCGGGGACCCGGCACAGATACGCAGTATTTT
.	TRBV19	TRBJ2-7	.	CASSIGGSDEQYF	TGTGCCAGCAGTATCGGGGGTTCCGACGAGCAGTACTTC
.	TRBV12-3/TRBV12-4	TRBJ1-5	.	CASSQRQLNQPQHF	TGTGCCAGCAGTCAACGACAGTTGAATCAGCCCCAGCATTTT
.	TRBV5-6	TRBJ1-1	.	CASSSYARTFF	TGTGCCAGCAGCTCCTATGCGCGCACTTTCTTT
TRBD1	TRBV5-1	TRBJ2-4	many	CASSLTGTVQNIQYF	TGCGCCAGCAGCTTGACCGGGACAGTACAAAACATTCAGTACTTC
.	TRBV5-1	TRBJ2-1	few	CASSPQDPAHEQFF	TGCGCCAGCAGCCCACAGGACCCGGCCCATGAGCAGTTCTTC
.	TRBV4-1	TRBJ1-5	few	CASSYFARPDQPQHF	TGCGCCAGCAGCTACTTCGCGAGGCCAGATCAGCCCCAGCATTTT
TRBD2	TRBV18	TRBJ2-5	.	CASSPGLLAVQETQYF	TGTGCCAGCTCACCGGGATTACTAGCGGTTCAAGAGACCCAGTACTTC
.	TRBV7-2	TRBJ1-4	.	CASSLSRFGTFSNEKLFF	TGTGCCAGCAGCCTATCGCGGTTCGGGACGTTCTCTAATGAAAAACTGTTTTTT
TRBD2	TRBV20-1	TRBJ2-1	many	CSARAVAGTPAMGEQFF	TGCAGTGCTAGAGCAGTAGCGGGGACGCCCGCAATGGGTGAGCAGTTCTTC
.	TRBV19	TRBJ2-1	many	CASSMAVAEQFF	TGTGCCAGTAGTATGGCTGTGGCTGAGCAGTTCTTC
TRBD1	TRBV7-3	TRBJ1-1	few	CASSRYPAGGITEAFF	TGTGCCAGCAGCCGATACCCGGCAGGGGGCATCACTGAAGCTTTCTTT
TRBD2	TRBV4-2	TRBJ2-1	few	CASSRAPRGGSYEQFF	TGTGCCAGCAGCCGGGCCCCGCGGGGGGGGTCCTATGAGCAGTTCTTC
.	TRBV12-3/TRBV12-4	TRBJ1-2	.	CASSSGTFFYGYTF	TGTGCCAGCAGTTCAGGGACGTTCTTCTATGGCTACACCTTC
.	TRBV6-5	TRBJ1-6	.	CASSYVSAGAPLHF	TGTGCCAGCAGTTACGTCAGCGCCGGGGCACCCCTCCACTTT
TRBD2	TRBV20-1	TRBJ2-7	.	CSARGHLAGAYEQYF	TGCAGTGCTAGAGGCCACCTAGCGGGAGCCTACGAGCAGTACTTC
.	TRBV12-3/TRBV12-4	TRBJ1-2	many	CASSQDRVYGYTF	TGTGCCAGCAGTCAGGACAGAGTCTATGGCTACACCTTC
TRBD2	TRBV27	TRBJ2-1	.	CASSLLGTSIYNEQFF	TGTGCCAGCAGTTTATTAGGGACTAGCATCTACAATGAGCAGTTCTTC
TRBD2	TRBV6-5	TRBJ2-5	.	CASSILGLAGGQETQYF	TGTGCCAGCTCGATCTTGGGACTAGCGGGGGGACAAGAGACCCAGTACTTC
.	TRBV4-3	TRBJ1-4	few	CASSLWTRNEKLFF	TGCGCCAGCAGCCTATGGACAAGGAATGAAAAACTGTTTTTT
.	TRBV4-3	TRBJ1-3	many	CASSQDRNSGDTIYF	TGCGCCAGCAGCCAAGATAGGAACTCTGGGGACACCATATATTTT
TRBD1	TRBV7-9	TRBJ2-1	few	CASSPRPGQGAHEQFF	TGTGCCAGCAGCCCTAGGCCCGGACAGGGGGCCCATGAGCAGTTCTTC
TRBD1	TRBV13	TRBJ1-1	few	CASSLVTGTVEAFF	TGTGCCAGCAGCTTAGTTACCGGGACAGTTGAAGCTTTCTTT